This T cell receptor beta chain was retrieved from a study of blood T cell repertoires in COVID-19. On the study more broadly: Material from acute and convalescent COVID-19 was sourced from the United States, Italy and Spain.

V shed 3 bases and J shed 2 bases, with 6 bases lying between them. This CDR3 region has 13 residues. Germline CDR1 and CDR2: LNHDA and SQIVND (reference sequence). There are a few counts of this clone. The authors' processing: Reference gene primer amplification gave estimated nucleated cell counts. Data came from immunoSEQ multiplex PCR; TCRdb stores just in-frame clones and leaves some out. V and J calls and clone size come straight from that table; D and trimming were deduced from the DNA. The sample yields just under 90,000 clones, over 75% seen once. Sequencing was done on a sample of peripheral blood. This rearrangement joins TRBV19 to TRBJ2-3, with D uncertain. The origin of this receptor is a woman of 80 years or more with acute or convalescent COVID-19. The CDR3 here is CASSIGVTDTQYF. CDR3 bases: TGTGCCAGTAGTATTGGAGTCACAGATACGCAGTATTTT.